The next 31 T cell receptor beta chains were all read from a single sample in a study of blood T cell repertoires in COVID-19. The table came from immunoSEQ multiplex PCR; TCRdb's copy has only in-frame clones and leaves some out. This table has 110,000 or so clones, around 84% appearing once. The sequencing input was peripheral blood. The receptors were sampled from a man between 35 and 55 years old with acute or convalescent COVID-19.

The J gene is TRBJ2-5, the V gene TRBV6-1; TRBD2 agrees at 9 bases. V trimming: 3 bases; J trimming: 5 bases; junction bases outside the gene matches: 4. CDR1 MNHNS and CDR2 SASEGT come from the germline V gene. The CDR3 has 14 amino acids. CDR3 DNA sequence: TGTGCCAGCAGTGAGGGACTAGCCCCCGAGACCCAGTACTTC. Translation gives CASSEGLAPETQYF.

V is TRBV7-5 and J is TRBJ1-1; the D segment call TRBD1 is taken from the table without a DNA check. TRBV7-5 is designated a pseudogene. This CDR3 spans 14 amino acids. DNA of the CDR3: TGTGTCAGAAAAAGACAAGCAGGGGGCTCTGAAGCTTTCTTT. Its translation is CVRKRQAGGSEAFF.

V gene TRBV27 combines with J gene TRBJ2-1; 12 bases fit TRBD2. The V gene end was trimmed by 6 bases and the J gene end by 1 base; junction bases not matched to a gene: 4. Germline lookup yields CDR1 MNHEY and CDR2 SMNVEV (reference sequence). CDR3 length: 16 residues. The CDR3 loop reads CASSLLAGGSYNEQFF. DNA of the CDR3: TGTGCCAGCAGCCTCCTAGCGGGGGGGTCCTACAATGAGCAGTTCTTC.

The chain joins TRBV27 to TRBJ1-5, with TRBD1 identical over 9 bases. J was trimmed by 5 bases and V by 5 bases; bases with no gene match: 4. Germline assignment: CDR1 MNHEY and CDR2 SMNVEV (reference sequence). The CDR3 is made up of 14 amino acids. The CDR3: CASSTTGGDQPQHF. The CDR3 nucleotides are TGTGCCAGCAGTACAACAGGGGGCGATCAGCCCCAGCATTTT.

J is TRBJ1-5 and V is TRBV6-1; D unresolved. The CDR3 spans 14 residues. Germline assignment: CDR1 MNHNS and CDR2 SASEGT. Trimming removed 1 base at V and 2 bases at J, with 6 bases between. In nucleotides, the CDR3 is TGTGCCAGCAGTGAAGGCGAGGGCAATCAGCCCCAGCATTTT. Translated: CASSEGEGNQPQHF.

The V and J genes are TRBV7-6 and TRBJ2-1, with TRBD2 identical over 7 bases. This CDR3 spans 16 amino acids. The ends lost 2 bases at V and 0 bases at J; junction bases unmatched: 4. Per germline, CDR1 SGHVS and CDR2 FNYEAQ. The CDR3 nucleotides read TGTGCCAGCAGCTTAAGGGGCGGGGGCTCCTACAATGAGCAGTTCTTC. Its translation is CASSLRGGGSYNEQFF.

The CDR3 region has the DNA TGTGCCAGCAGCTTAGCGCTCAATCGGGAAATGCTCAATGAAAAACTGTTTTTT. This encodes CASSLALNREMLNEKLFF. The genes are TRBV7-9 and TRBJ1-4, with unresolved D. V gave up 0 bases and J gave up 5 bases, with 19 bases separating them. The CDR3 covers 18 residues. Germline CDR1 SEHNR, CDR2 FQNEAQ (reference sequence).

This clone has a single count. The chain recombines TRBV5-8 with TRBJ2-2, with 7 bases identical to TRBD1. Germline assignment: CDR1 SGHTS and CDR2 YDEGEE. This CDR3 contains 14 residues. J lost 6 bases, V lost 4 bases, and 6 bases had no gene match. CDR3 region: CASSVDRVAGELFF. In DNA, the CDR3 is TGTGCCAGCAGCGTCGACAGGGTGGCCGGGGAGCTGTTTTTT.

This chain joins TRBV19 and TRBJ2-7, with TRBD2 matching 12 bases. Germline CDR1 is LNHDA and CDR2 is SQIVND (reference sequence). The V gene end was trimmed by 6 bases and the J gene end by 4 bases; junction bases not matched to a gene: 7. The CDR3 runs 15 residues. Here the CDR3 DNA reads TGTGCCAGTAGAGCAACTAGCGGGGGGTCTTACGAGCAGTACTTC. Protein sequence: CASRATSGGSYEQYF. The full variable domain, in which reference TRBV19 and TRBJ2-7 provide the parts outside the CDR3, is DGGITQSPKYLFRKEGQNVTLSCEQNLNHDAMYWYRQDPGQGLRLIYYSQIVNDFQKGDIAEGYSVSREKKESFPLTVTSAQKNPTAFYLCASRATSGGSYEQYFGPGTRLTVT.

The chain combines TRBV30 with TRBJ2-7, with 7 bases fitting TRBD2. Germline lookup yields CDR1 GTSNPN and CDR2 SVGIG (reference sequence). The ends lost 5 bases at V and 7 bases at J; junction bases unmatched: 8. This CDR3 is 12 amino acids long. The CDR3 bases are TGTGCCTGGGGACTAGTTTCGGATGAGCAGTACTTC. Protein: CAWGLVSDEQYF.

The chain carries TRBV4-1 and TRBJ2-7; 7 nucleotides match TRBD1. V shed 0 bases and J 9 bases; nucleotides not matched to a gene: 8. In germline, CDR1 is MGHRA, CDR2 YSYEKL. The CDR3 is 14 residues long. The CDR3 protein is CASSQDRDSSGQYF. DNA for the CDR3: TGCGCCAGCAGCCAAGATCGGGACAGTTCAGGGCAGTACTTC.

V and J are TRBV19 and TRBJ2-2; 7 nucleotides match TRBD2. The junction had 6 bases not matched to a gene; V was cut back by 8 bases and J by 3 bases. The CDR3 runs 14 residues. The germline V gene encodes CDR1 LNHDA and CDR2 SQIVND (reference sequence). The CDR3 DNA reads TGTGCCAGTTTTGGACGGGGGGACACCGGGGAGCTGTTTTTT. As protein: CASFGRGDTGELFF.

J is TRBJ2-6 and V is TRBV11-2, with D perhaps TRBD1 (5 bases). The length of the CDR3 is 18 residues. V gave up 1 base and J gave up 0 bases, with 13 bases separating them. Germline-derived CDR1 and CDR2 are SGHAT and FQNNGV. In DNA, the CDR3 is TGTGCCAGCAGCTTAGTTGGCAGGGCAGACTCTGGGGCCAACGTCCTGACTTTC. Protein: CASSLVGRADSGANVLTF. The whole variable domain, remainder taken from reference TRBV11-2 and TRBJ2-6, is EAGVAQSPRYKIIEKRQSVAFWCNPISGHATLYWYQQILGQGPKLLIQFQNNGVVDDSQLPKDRFSAERLKGVDSTLKIQPAKLEDSAVYLCASSLVGRADSGANVLTFGAGSRLTVL.

This sequence joins TRBV4-1 and TRBJ2-1, with 7 bases that match TRBD1. Per germline, CDR1 MGHRA and CDR2 YSYEKL. Trimming at V came to 3 bases and at J to 3 bases, leaving 11 bases not matched to a gene. This CDR3 spans 17 amino acids. The CDR3 here is CASSQAPRQGFYNEQFF. In nucleotides, the CDR3 is TGCGCCAGCAGCCAGGCGCCCAGACAGGGTTTCTACAATGAGCAGTTCTTC.

The chain joins TRBV13 to TRBJ2-7; D gene unclear. Germline CDR1 and CDR2: PRHDT and FYEKMQ (reference sequence). The CDR3 totals 13 residues. The germline V and J ends were trimmed by 3 bases and 0 bases, with 6 bases remaining between them. The CDR3, as DNA: TGTGCCAGCAGCTTTCGGAGCTCCTACGAGCAGTACTTC. The encoded protein is CASSFRSSYEQYF.

Remarks on this clone: Sequence at one end of the junction differs from germline and may be a read error. This chain links TRBV6-6 with TRBJ1-1; D not resolved. The CDR3 runs 10 residues. CDR1 is MNHNY and CDR2 is SVGAGI in the germline V gene (reference sequence). The DNA for the CDR3 is TGTGCCAGCAGTTACTCGAAACAGCTCTTT. Translating it yields CASSYSKQLF.

This clone has only a few counts. The chain has TRBV29-1 and TRBJ2-7, with 12 bases aligning to TRBD2. CDR1 is SQVTM, CDR2 ANQGSEA, per germline. The V segment lost 5 bases and the J segment 3 bases; nucleotides outside the gene matches: 2. This CDR3 region has 13 residues. Here the CDR3 DNA reads TGCAGCGTTACTAGCGGGGGGAACTACGAGCAGTACTTC. Translating it yields CSVTSGGNYEQYF.

The chain combines TRBV21-1 with TRBJ2-1; the table's D call of TRBD1 was not tested on the DNA. TRBV21-1 is flagged as a pseudogene. The CDR3 runs to 17 residues. CDR3 sequence (DNA): TGTGCCAGCAGCAATCGGTATCTGGGGCCCTCCTACAATGAGCAGTTCTTC. It yields the protein CASSNRYLGPSYNEQFF.

This chain connects TRBV29-1 to TRBJ1-2; TRBD1 is a possible D gene (5 bases). Germline V gene sequence: CDR1 SQVTM, CDR2 ANQGSEA. Trimming left V 4 bases short and J 3 bases short, with 21 bases between. The CDR3 sequence is 16 residues long. CDR3 sequence: CSVVRQTLKIDYGYTF. The CDR3 nucleotides read TGCAGCGTTGTTAGACAGACGCTGAAGATTGACTATGGCTACACCTTC.

The V gene is TRBV5-1, the J gene TRBJ2-1; D gene uncertain. Germline lookup yields CDR1 SGHRS and CDR2 YFSETQ. The CDR3 is 15 amino acids. Trimming shortened V by 0 bases and J by 3 bases, and 10 bases separated the two germline ends. Here the CDR3 DNA reads TGCGCCAGCAGCTTGGTTAGTTCCGGCTACAATGAGCAGTTCTTC. Protein product: CASSLVSSGYNEQFF.

The chain couples TRBV6-5 to TRBJ1-5; D remains unclear. Germline V CDR1 and CDR2: MNHEY, SVGAGI. The CDR3 extends over 13 amino acids. Trimming took off 4 bases at V and 4 bases at J, with 8 bases between the two ends. The CDR3 region is CASSFSVNQPQHF. The CDR3 nucleotides are TGTGCCAGCAGTTTTTCAGTAAATCAGCCCCAGCATTTT.

The V gene is TRBV6-2 or TRBV6-3, the J gene TRBJ1-5; 8 nucleotides align to TRBD1. The CDR3 runs to 18 residues. Per germline, CDR1 MNHEY and CDR2 SVGEGT. Germline trimming cut 5 bases from V and 0 bases from J; bases unmatched to any gene: 12. The CDR3 spells CASSRSGTGYDSNQPQHF. DNA for the CDR3: TGTGCCAGCAGTCGCTCCGGGACAGGTTACGATAGCAATCAGCCCCAGCATTTT.

The rearrangement uses TRBV19 and TRBJ2-4, with TRBD1 matching over 7 bases. The germline CDR1 and CDR2 sequences are LNHDA and SQIVND (reference sequence). The CDR3 is 15 amino acids. V lost 1 base, J lost 4 bases, and 4 bases stayed unmatched. The CDR3 region is CASSIGAGGKNIQYF. Written as DNA, the CDR3 is TGTGCCAGTAGTATAGGGGCAGGGGGTAAAAACATTCAGTACTTC.

This clone was counted only a few times. The chain couples TRBV9 to TRBJ1-6, with D perhaps TRBD1 (5 bases). This CDR3 spans 16 amino acids. Germline CDR1 and CDR2: SGDLS and YYNGEE. V dropped 3 bases and J dropped 6 bases, with 16 bases sitting between them. The CDR3 reads CASSEAGHPGNSPLHF. The CDR3 DNA reads as TGTGCCAGCAGCGAGGCAGGGCACCCCGGTAATTCACCCCTCCACTTT.

This chain links TRBV6-1 with TRBJ1-2; maybe TRBD1 (6 bases). V lost 6 bases to trimming and J lost 3 bases, with 26 bases between them. Germline loops: CDR1 MNHNS, CDR2 SASEGT. The length of the CDR3 is 18 residues. The CDR3 DNA reads as TGTGCCAGCAGGGAACCGGAATATCTAACCAGGGGTGACTATGGCTACACCTTC. This encodes CASREPEYLTRGDYGYTF.

The J gene is TRBJ2-2, the V gene TRBV6-2 or TRBV6-3; 11 nucleotides line up with TRBD2. This CDR3 spans 16 amino acids. V lost 6 bases, J lost 3 bases, and 6 bases stayed unmatched. Germline V gene sequence: CDR1 MNHEY, CDR2 SVGEGT. The DNA of the CDR3 is TGTGCCAGCAGCCCAACTAGCGGGGGAGACACCGGGGAGCTGTTTTTT. This translates into CASSPTSGGDTGELFF.

The J gene is TRBJ1-6, the V gene TRBV27; D remains unclear. V was pared by 0 bases and J by 7 bases, with 4 bases between. Germline V gives CDR1 MNHEY, CDR2 SMNVEV (reference sequence). CDR3 size: 13 residues. CDR3: CASSLSSNSPLHF. The CDR3 region has the DNA TGTGCCAGCAGTTTATCCTCCAATTCACCCCTCCACTTT.

The chain links TRBV7-8 to TRBJ2-3; D remains ambiguous. CDR1 and CDR2 from the germline V gene are SGHVS and FQNEAQ. The CDR3 loop spans 12 amino acids. V lost 5 bases and J lost 6, with 9 bases in between. The CDR3: CASSVPEDTQYF. In nucleotides, the CDR3 is TGTGCCAGCAGCGTGCCGGAGGATACGCAGTATTTT. Based on the CDR3 plus reference TRBV7-8 and TRBJ2-3, the full variable domain is GAGVSQSPRYKVAKRGQDVALRCDPISGHVSLFWYQQALGQGPEFLTYFQNEAQLDKSGLPSDRFFAERPEGSVSTLKIQRTQQEDSAVYLCASSVPEDTQYFGPGTRLTVL.

The chain is built from TRBV2 and TRBJ1-5; tentative D call: TRBD1 (5 bases). Per the germline V gene, CDR1 is SNHLY and CDR2 is FYNNEI. Trimming shortened V by 6 bases and J by 4 bases, and 19 bases separated the two germline ends. The CDR3 contains 16 residues. CDR3 sequence: CASSRSFTGANQPQHF. The CDR3 bases are TGTGCCAGCAGCCGATCATTCACTGGGGCAAATCAGCCCCAGCATTTT.

This chain uses TRBV5-5 with TRBJ1-5; 7 positions agree with TRBD1. Germline trimming cut 4 bases from V and 2 bases from J; bases unmatched to any gene: 9. Germline V gives CDR1 SGHKS, CDR2 YYEKEE (reference sequence). There are 16 residues in the CDR3. CDR3 DNA: TGTGCCAGCAGCCTGACAGGGATTAAGGGCAATCAGCCCCAGCATTTT. It specifies CASSLTGIKGNQPQHF.

The V gene is TRBV12-3 or TRBV12-4, the J gene TRBJ2-7, with TRBD1 matching 8 bases. With 5 bases clipped from V and 6 bases from J, the junction kept 6 bases outside the gene matches. The CDR3 is 13 amino acids. The CDR3 is CASSLGQGSEQYF. The CDR3 DNA sequence: TGTGCCAGCAGTCTCGGACAGGGAAGCGAGCAGTACTTC.